The TCR beta chain under discussion was sequenced for a study of human T cells and chemical hapten exposure. TCRdb independently ran MiXCR on the RACE reads; one entry per CDR3 protein. Of 150,000 to 200,000 distinct CDR3 sequences detected, approximately 29% appear once; the ten largest clones hold 2.9%. The CDR3 spans 10 residues. Trimming cost V 2 bases and J 7 bases, with 5 bases left between them. In germline, CDR1 is DFQATT, CDR2 SNEGSKA (reference sequence). Documented time point: pre-sensitization, week 0. The treatment was: therapeutic diphenylcyclopropenone sensitization with weekly scalp DPC.

The rearrangement links TRBV20-1 to TRBJ1-1; D uncertain. This TCR was recovered from a young woman with alopecia areata. Some clones in this sample may be carry-over from other donors' samples. The source material was whole blood, sampled in connection with sensitization to the hapten diphenylcyclopropenone (DPC). The CDR3 spells CSARRSEAFF. Written as DNA, the CDR3 is TGCAGTGCTAGAAGGAGTGAAGCTTTCTTT.